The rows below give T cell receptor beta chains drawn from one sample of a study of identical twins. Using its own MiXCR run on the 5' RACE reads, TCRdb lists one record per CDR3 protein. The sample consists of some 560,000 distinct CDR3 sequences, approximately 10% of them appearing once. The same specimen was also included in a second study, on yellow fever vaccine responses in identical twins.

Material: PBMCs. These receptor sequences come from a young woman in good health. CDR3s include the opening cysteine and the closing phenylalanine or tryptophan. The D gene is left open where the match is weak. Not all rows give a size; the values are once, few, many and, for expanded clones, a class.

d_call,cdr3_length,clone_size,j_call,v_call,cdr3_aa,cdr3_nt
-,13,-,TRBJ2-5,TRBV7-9,CASSSPEGLTQYF,TGTGCCAGCAGCTCGCCGGAGGGGTTGACCCAGTACTTC
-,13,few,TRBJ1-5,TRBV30,CAWSEDSNQPQHF,TGTGCCTGGAGTGAGGATAGCAATCAGCCCCAGCATTTT
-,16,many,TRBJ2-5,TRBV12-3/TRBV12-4,CASGPGWGRLQETQYF,TGTGCCAGCGGCCCGGGATGGGGGCGACTCCAAGAGACCCAGTACTTC
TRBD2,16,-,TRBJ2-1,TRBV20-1,CSATGLAGGPYHEQFF,TGCAGTGCTACGGGACTAGCGGGAGGGCCCTATCATGAGCAGTTCTTC
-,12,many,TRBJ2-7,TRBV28,CASSFQNYEQYF,TGTGCCAGCAGTTTCCAAAACTACGAGCAGTACTTC
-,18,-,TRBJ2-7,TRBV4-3,CASSQEGGHSSPAYEQYF,TGCGCCAGCAGCCAAGAAGGGGGGCACAGTAGCCCAGCCTACGAGCAGTACTTC
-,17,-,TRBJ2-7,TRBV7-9,CASSLAPAGGKLYEQYF,TGTGCCAGCAGCTTAGCCCCAGCAGGGGGGAAGCTCTACGAGCAGTACTTC
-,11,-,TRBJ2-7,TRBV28,CASSFQAREYF,TGTGCCAGCAGTTTTCAGGCTAGAGAGTACTTC
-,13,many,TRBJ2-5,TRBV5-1,CASSLALQETQYF,TGCGCCAGCAGCTTGGCCCTCCAAGAGACCCAGTACTTC
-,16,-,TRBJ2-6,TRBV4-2,CASSQVDISGANVLTF,TGTGCCAGCAGCCAAGTCGACATCTCTGGGGCCAACGTCCTGACTTTC
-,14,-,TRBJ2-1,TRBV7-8,CASSPTTNYNEQFF,TGTGCCAGCAGCCCCACTACGAACTACAATGAGCAGTTCTTC
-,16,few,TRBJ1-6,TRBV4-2,CASSQTASSYNSPLHF,TGTGCCAGCAGCCAAACCGCGAGCTCCTATAATTCACCCCTCCACTTT
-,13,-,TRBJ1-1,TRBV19,CASSIAAVTEAFF,TGTGCCAGTAGTATTGCGGCAGTAACTGAAGCTTTCTTT
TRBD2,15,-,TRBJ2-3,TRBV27,CASSFNSGVTDTQYF,TGTGCCAGCAGTTTTAATAGCGGGGTCACAGATACGCAGTATTTT
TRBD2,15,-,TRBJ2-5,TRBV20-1,CSARDLVIAGETQYF,TGCAGTGCTAGAGATCTGGTGATAGCGGGGGAGACCCAGTACTTC
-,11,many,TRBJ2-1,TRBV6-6,CASSKGNEQFF,TGTGCCAGCAGTAAGGGGAATGAGCAGTTCTTC
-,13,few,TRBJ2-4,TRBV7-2,CASSPTGQNIQYF,TGTGCCAGCAGCCCAACAGGACAAAACATTCAGTACTTC
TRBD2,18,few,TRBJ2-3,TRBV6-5,CASSYSSGSISGTDTQYF,TGTGCCAGCAGTTACTCTAGCGGGAGCATTTCTGGCACAGATACGCAGTATTTT
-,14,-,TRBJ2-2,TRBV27,CASSSRDSYRELFF,TGTGCCAGCAGTTCACGGGACTCCTATAGGGAGCTGTTTTTT
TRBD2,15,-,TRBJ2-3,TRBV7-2,CASSPTSGGLDTQYF,TGTGCCAGCAGCCCGACTAGCGGGGGCCTAGATACGCAGTATTTT
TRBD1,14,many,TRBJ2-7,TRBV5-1,CASSYGTGLYEQYF,TGCGCCAGCAGCTACGGGACAGGGCTCTACGAGCAGTACTTC
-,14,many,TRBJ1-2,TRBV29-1,CSVEDLDGRVSYTF,TGCAGCGTTGAAGATCTGGACGGACGAGTCAGCTACACCTTC
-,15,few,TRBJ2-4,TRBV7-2,CASSFLAGAKNIQYF,TGTGCCAGCAGCTTTTTGGCCGGGGCCAAAAACATTCAGTACTTC
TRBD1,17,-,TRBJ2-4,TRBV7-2,CASTSGGTGVTKNIQYF,TGTGCCAGCACCTCAGGGGGGACAGGGGTTACCAAAAACATTCAGTACTTC
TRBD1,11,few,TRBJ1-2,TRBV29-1,CSVPRQGGYTF,TGCAGCGTGCCAAGACAGGGGGGCTACACCTTC
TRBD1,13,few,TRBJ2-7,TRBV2,CAGTRDRGLEQYF,TGTGCCGGAACCCGGGACAGGGGGCTCGAGCAGTACTTC
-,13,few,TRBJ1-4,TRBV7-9,CASSSRTEEKLFF,TGTGCCAGCAGCTCCCGTACTGAGGAAAAACTGTTTTTT
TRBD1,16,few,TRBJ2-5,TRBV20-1,CSVLNIRTGGLKTQYF,TGCAGTGTCCTGAATATCCGGACAGGGGGGTTGAAGACCCAGTACTTC
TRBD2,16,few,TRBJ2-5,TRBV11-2,CASSTSPGGLKETQYF,TGTGCCAGCAGCACATCCCCGGGGGGGCTTAAAGAGACCCAGTACTTC
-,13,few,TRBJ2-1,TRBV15,CATSMRGKNEQFF,TGTGCCACCAGCATGAGAGGAAAAAATGAGCAGTTCTTC
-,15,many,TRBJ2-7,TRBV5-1,CASSLEGALTYEQYF,TGCGCCAGCAGCTTGGAGGGTGCCCTCACTTACGAGCAGTACTTC
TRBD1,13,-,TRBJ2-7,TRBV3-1,CASSQYQGAEQYF,TGTGCCAGCAGCCAATATCAGGGGGCCGAGCAGTACTTC
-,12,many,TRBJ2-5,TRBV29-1,CSVEFSGETQYF,TGCAGCGTTGAATTTTCTGGGGAGACCCAGTACTTC
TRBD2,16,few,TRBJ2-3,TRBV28,CASSLRLAGAADTQYF,TGTGCCAGCAGTTTACGTCTAGCGGGAGCGGCGGATACGCAGTATTTT
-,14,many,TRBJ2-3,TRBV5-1,CASSLAGTTDTQYF,TGCGCCAGCAGCTTGGCAGGGACCACAGATACGCAGTATTTT
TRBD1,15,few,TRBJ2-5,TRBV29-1,CSVIGTGSIGETQYF,TGCAGCGTTATAGGGACAGGGAGTATCGGGGAGACCCAGTACTTC
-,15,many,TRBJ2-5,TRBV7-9,CASSPRERYQETQYF,TGTGCCAGCAGCCCCCGAGAAAGGTACCAAGAGACCCAGTACTTC
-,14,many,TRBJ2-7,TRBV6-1,CASSPSGYSYEQYF,TGTGCCAGCAGCCCCTCCGGATACTCCTACGAGCAGTACTTC
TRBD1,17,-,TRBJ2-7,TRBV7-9,CASSQIRGTGSSREQYF,TGTGCCAGCAGCCAAATCAGGGGGACAGGGTCATCGAGGGAGCAGTACTTC
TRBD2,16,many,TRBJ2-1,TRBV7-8,CASSLSLAGGHNEQFF,TGTGCCAGCAGCTTAAGCCTAGCGGGAGGGCACAATGAGCAGTTCTTC